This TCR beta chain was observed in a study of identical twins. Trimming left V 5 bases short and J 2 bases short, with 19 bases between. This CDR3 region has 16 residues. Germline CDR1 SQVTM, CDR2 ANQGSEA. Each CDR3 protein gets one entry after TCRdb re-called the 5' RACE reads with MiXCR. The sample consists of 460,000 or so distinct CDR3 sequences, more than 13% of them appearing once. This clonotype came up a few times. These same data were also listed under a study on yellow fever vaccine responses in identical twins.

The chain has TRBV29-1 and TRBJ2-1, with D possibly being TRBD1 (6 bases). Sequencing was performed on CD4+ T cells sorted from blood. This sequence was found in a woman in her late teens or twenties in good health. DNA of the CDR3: TGCAGCGTTTCAGGGGCCGATGCCCTAACCTACAATGAGCAGTTCTTC. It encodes CSVSGADALTYNEQFF.